The source of this T cell receptor (beta chain) is a study of CD8 T cells in Susac syndrome. Study outcomes and limitations: Only a relatively small number of individuals were included in the TCR sequencing and HLA analysis.

V shed 3 bases and J shed 4 bases, with 21 bases lying between them. The germline gives CDR1 SNHLY, CDR2 FYNNEI. This CDR3 comprises 17 residues. CD8+ and CD4+ T cells from blood underwent TCR beta sequencing, which was carried out in a high-throughput format. Healthy donors matched for age and sex were used as controls. This clonotype was seen only once. The antigen is unknown. With random hexamers, roughly 0.45 to 1 ug RNA was reverse transcribed. MiXCR, applied by TCRdb to the immunoSEQ multiplex PCR reads, yields one record per CDR3 protein. The table lists 100,000 to 150,000 distinct CDR3 sequences, approximately 94% of them singletons.

The origin of this receptor is a human donor in good health. The chain carries TRBV2 and TRBJ1-1; D might be TRBD1 (5 bases). The sequenced sample consisted of CD4+ T cells from PBMCs. Written as DNA, the CDR3 is TGTGCCAGCAGTGAGAGCCTGGGACGCCGGACTTCCACTGAAGCTTTCTTT. It encodes CASSESLGRRTSTEAFF.